This T cell receptor (beta chain) was sequenced in a study of regulatory T cells in long-lasting Graves disease. Time point indicated: newly diagnosed GD, antithyroid drugs for less than 3 months. PBMCs were the source of the RNA used for TCR sequencing. Of note for this clonotype: What it binds is not known. The junction and the germline gene differ at one end; a read error may be behind it.

TCR beta libraries were built with iRepertoire HTBI primers and Arm-PCR of CDR3 regions. MiXCR, run by TCRdb on the multiplex PCR reads, gives a single entry per CDR3 protein. The sample holds under 800,000 distinct CDR3 sequences, about 15% seen once. Study-level points and caveats: TCR diversity was lower in persistent Graves' patients (versus newly diagnosed ones).

This sample was also put to use in a study of T cells in Graves' hyperthyroidism and ophthalmopathy. As that study records: Researchers barred patients who had uncontrolled infection, other autoimmune disease, pregnancy or lactation. Patients with ophthalmopathy were separated from those with stable hyperthyroidism by a 13 V-J model.

The sample in question was peripheral blood mononuclear cells (PBMCs), obtained at new diagnosis, from a patient treated with antithyroid drugs. This receptor was identified in a woman in her thirties with Graves disease.

The CDR3, as DNA: TGTACCAGCAGCCTAGGAGGGACGGGAGGAAACGAGCAGTTCTTC. It encodes CTSSLGGTGGNEQFF. V is TRBV2 and J is TRBJ2-1; 7 bases match TRBD2. The CDR3 consists of 15 residues. CDR1 and CDR2 from the germline V gene are SNHLY and FYNNEI.